This T cell receptor (beta chain) was documented in a study of T-cell reconstitution after alpha-beta-depleted transplantation in children. General study findings and limits: The study traced high day-60 TCRbeta diversity in some patients to surviving recipient T cells and thymic progenitors. At around two months after transplant, the alpha-beta T cells were reportedly derived from several hundred expanded clones that came from non-depleted graft cells. Fresh T-cell production supplied most of the T-cell counts and diversity seen one year after transplant.

The CDR3 extends over 14 amino acids. With 4 bases clipped from V and 0 bases from J, the junction kept 1 base outside the gene matches. Germline lookup yields CDR1 ENHRY and CDR2 SYGVKD. Unique molecular identifiers were incorporated into the prepared TCRbeta library. Via MiXCR, TCRdb re-called the PCR reads, giving one row per CDR3 protein. Found here are some 180,000 distinct CDR3 sequences, 6.6% of them singletons; the top ten hold 5% to 6.5%. This clonotype came up many times. Its antigen is undetermined. This chain uses TRBV10-3 with TRBJ2-3, with 7 bases aligning to TRBD1. Sequenced material: PBMCs, taken before TCRalphabeta/CD19-depleted stem cell transplant. This sequence was found in a boy under 10 years old with acute lymphoblastic leukemia, due to receive a stem cell transplant. CDR3 DNA sequence: TGTGCCATCAGTGCAGGGGGAAGCACAGATACGCAGTATTTT. It codes for CAISAGGSTDTQYF.